The present TCR beta chain was sequenced within a study of T cell repertoires in cytomegalovirus infection. Study at large: Indications of both CMV infection and matching HLA type were provided by public TCR beta signatures.

Trimming stripped 4 bases from V and 0 bases from J, with 7 bases between. The CDR3 has 13 amino acids. TCRdb analysed the reads with MiXCR anew, one entry per CDR3 protein. The table lists approximately 180,000 distinct CDR3 sequences, 8% to 10% of them singletons. This clonotype was detected many times. Input material: PBMCs. The chain carries TRBV12-3 or TRBV12-4 and TRBJ2-7, with a weak D call TRBD2 (5 bases). This receptor was taken from a human donor in good health (CMV status not recorded). Some clones in this sample may be carry-over from other donors' samples. The DNA for the CDR3 is TGTGCCAGCAGTTCAGACTACTCCTACGAGCAGTACTTC. It encodes CASSSDYSYEQYF.